This T cell receptor (beta chain) came from a study of shared clonotypes between healthy human individuals. As for the study in general: With ages of 18 to 49, the donors were two women and a few men.

Some clones are missing from TCRdb's copy, which holds only in-frame ones; the method was immunoSEQ multiplex PCR. The profile covers over 2 million clones, with about 95% appearing a single time and about 1.1% taken by the ten largest. Details on this clone: The antigen is unknown.

Overall study findings and caveats: Non-shared clonotypes showed lower generation probabilities than clonotypes common to all four donors.

Trimming stripped 6 bases from V and 8 bases from J, with 17 bases between. The CDR3 sequence is 14 residues long. Per the germline V gene, CDR1 is MNHEY and CDR2 is SMNVEV (reference sequence). CD45RO-negative, CCR7-positively selected cells formed the naive CD8 fraction, excluding terminally differentiated effector memory CD45RA+ cells. The rearrangement joins TRBV27 to TRBJ2-1; D is possibly TRBD1 or TRBD2 (5 bases each). The TCR comes from a man between 18 and 35 years old in good health. Source material: naive CD8+ T cells sorted from blood. The CDR3 sequence: CASRGFEGRDEQFF. The CDR3 region has the DNA TGTGCCAGCAGAGGGTTCGAGGGGCGCGATGAGCAGTTCTTC.